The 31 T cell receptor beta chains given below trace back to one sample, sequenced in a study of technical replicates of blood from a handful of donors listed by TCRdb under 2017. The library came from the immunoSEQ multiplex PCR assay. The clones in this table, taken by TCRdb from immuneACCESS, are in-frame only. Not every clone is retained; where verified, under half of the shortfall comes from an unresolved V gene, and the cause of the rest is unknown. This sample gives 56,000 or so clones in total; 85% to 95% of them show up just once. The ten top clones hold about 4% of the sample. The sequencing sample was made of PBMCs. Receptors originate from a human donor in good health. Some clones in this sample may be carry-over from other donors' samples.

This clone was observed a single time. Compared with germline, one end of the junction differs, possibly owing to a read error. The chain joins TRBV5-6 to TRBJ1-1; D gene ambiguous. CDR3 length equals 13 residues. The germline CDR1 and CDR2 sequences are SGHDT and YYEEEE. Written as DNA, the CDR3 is TGTGCCAGCAGTCGGGAGATGAACACTGGAGCTTTCTTT. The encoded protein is CASSREMNTGAFF.

In DNA, the CDR3 is TGCGCCAGCAGCCAAACCCGTGGACTAGCGGTAAAAGAGACCCAGTACTTC. Translating gives CASSQTRGLAVKETQYF. V gene TRBV4-1 combines with J gene TRBJ2-5, with 10 bases fitting TRBD2. The CDR3 length is 17 residues. Germline-derived CDR1 and CDR2 are MGHRA and YSYEKL. The V gene end was trimmed by 2 bases and the J gene end by 3 bases; junction bases not matched to a gene: 9.

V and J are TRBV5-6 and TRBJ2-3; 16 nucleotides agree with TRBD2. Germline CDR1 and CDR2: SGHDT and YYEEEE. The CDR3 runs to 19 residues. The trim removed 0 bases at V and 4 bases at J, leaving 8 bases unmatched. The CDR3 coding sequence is TGTGCCAGCAGCTTGGTAACCGGGACTAGCGGGAGGGCCCCAGATACGCAGTATTTT. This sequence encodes CASSLVTGTSGRAPDTQYF.

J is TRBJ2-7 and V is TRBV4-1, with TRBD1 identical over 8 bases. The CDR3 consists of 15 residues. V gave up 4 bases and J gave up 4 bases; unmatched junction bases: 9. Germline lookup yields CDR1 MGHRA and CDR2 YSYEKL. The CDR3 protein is CASSPVQGASYEQYF. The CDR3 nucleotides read TGCGCCAGCAGCCCCGTGCAGGGGGCATCTTACGAGCAGTACTTC.

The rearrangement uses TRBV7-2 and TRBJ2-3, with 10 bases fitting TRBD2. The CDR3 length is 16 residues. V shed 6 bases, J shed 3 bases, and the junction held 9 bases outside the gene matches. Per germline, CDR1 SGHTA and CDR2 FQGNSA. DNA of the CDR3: TGTGCCAGCAGTTGGGTAGGGACTAGCGTAACAGATACGCAGTATTTT. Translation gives CASSWVGTSVTDTQYF.

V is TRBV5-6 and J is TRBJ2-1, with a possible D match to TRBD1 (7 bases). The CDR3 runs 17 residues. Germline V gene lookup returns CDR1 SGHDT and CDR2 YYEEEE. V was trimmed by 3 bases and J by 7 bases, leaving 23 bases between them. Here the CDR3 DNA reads TGTGCCAGCAGCTCCACGAAAAGAGGCAGGGGGGTAAATGAGCAGTTCTTC. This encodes CASSSTKRGRGVNEQFF.

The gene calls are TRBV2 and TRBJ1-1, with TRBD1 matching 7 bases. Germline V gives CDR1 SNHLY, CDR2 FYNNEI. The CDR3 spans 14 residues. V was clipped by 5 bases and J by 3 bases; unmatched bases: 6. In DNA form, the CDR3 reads TGTGCCAGCAGTCCGACAGGGAAGTACACTGAAGCTTTCTTT. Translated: CASSPTGKYTEAFF.

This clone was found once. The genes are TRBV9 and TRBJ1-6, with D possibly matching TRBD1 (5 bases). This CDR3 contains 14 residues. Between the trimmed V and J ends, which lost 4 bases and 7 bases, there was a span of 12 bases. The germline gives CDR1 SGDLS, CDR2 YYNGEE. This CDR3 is CASSTPGGNSPLHF. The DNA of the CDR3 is TGTGCCAGCAGCACCCCCGGGGGGAATTCACCCCTCCACTTT.

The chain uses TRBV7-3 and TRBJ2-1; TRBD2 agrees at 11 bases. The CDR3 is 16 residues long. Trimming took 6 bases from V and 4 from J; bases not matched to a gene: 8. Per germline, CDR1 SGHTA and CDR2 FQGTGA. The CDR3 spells CASSPERLAGYNEQFF. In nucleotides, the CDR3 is TGTGCCAGCAGTCCCGAACGACTAGCGGGGTACAATGAGCAGTTCTTC.

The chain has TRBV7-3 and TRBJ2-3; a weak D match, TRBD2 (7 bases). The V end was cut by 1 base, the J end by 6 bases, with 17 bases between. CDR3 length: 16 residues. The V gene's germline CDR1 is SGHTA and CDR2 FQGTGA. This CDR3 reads CASSLKPYGGPDTQYF. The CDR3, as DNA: TGTGCCAGCAGCTTAAAGCCCTACGGGGGGCCGGATACGCAGTATTTT. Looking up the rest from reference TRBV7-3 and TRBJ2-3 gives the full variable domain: GAGVSQTPSNKVTEKGKYVELRCDPISGHTALYWYRQSLGQGPEFLIYFQGTGAADDSGLPNDRFFAVRPEGSVSTLKIQRTERGDSAVYLCASSLKPYGGPDTQYFGPGTRLTVL.

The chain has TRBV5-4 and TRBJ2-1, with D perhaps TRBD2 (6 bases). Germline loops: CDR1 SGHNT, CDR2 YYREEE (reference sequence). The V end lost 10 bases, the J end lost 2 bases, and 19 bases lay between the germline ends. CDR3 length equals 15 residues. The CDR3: CAGSQGGGTYNEQFF. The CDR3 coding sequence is TGTGCCGGATCGCAGGGTGGGGGGACCTACAATGAGCAGTTCTTC.

The CDR3 nucleotides are TGTGCCAGCAGCTTAGCTGTAAAGCCGGGAGAGACCCAGTACTTC. This encodes CASSLAVKPGETQYF. V is TRBV7-7 and J is TRBJ2-5; D ambiguous. V shed 0 bases and J shed 4 bases, with 12 bases lying between them. Germline lookup yields CDR1 SSHAT and CDR2 FNYEAQ (reference sequence). This CDR3 spans 15 amino acids.

In DNA, the CDR3 is TGCAGCGCGCGGGCCCCTGCCTCCTACGAGCAGTACTTC. It yields the protein CSARAPASYEQYF. The gene calls are TRBV29-1 and TRBJ2-7, with D possibly being TRBD2 (5 bases). CDR1 and CDR2 (germline): SQVTM, ANQGSEA. Trimming removed 7 bases at V and 0 bases at J, with 13 bases between. The CDR3 loop spans 13 amino acids.

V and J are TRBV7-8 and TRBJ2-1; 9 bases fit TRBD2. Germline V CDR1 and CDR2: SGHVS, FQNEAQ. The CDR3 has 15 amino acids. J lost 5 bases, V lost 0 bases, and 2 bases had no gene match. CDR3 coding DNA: TGTGCCAGCAGCTTAGCGTTAGCGGGAGACAATGAGCAGTTCTTC. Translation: CASSLALAGDNEQFF. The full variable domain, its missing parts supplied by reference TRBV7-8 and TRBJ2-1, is GAGVSQSPRYKVAKRGQDVALRCDPISGHVSLFWYQQALGQGPEFLTYFQNEAQLDKSGLPSDRFFAERPEGSVSTLKIQRTQQEDSAVYLCASSLALAGDNEQFFGPGTRLTVL.

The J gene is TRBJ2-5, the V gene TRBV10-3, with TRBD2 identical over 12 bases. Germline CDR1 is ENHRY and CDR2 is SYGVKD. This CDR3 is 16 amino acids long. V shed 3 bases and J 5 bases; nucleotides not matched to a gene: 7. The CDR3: CAISDTLAGGRETQYF. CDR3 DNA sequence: TGTGCCATCAGTGATACCCTAGCGGGGGGGCGGGAGACCCAGTACTTC.

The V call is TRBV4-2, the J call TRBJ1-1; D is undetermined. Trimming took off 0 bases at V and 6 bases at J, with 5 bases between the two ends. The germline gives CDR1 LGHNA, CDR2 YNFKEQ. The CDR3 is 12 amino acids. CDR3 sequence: CASSQDRAEAFF. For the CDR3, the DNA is TGTGCCAGCAGCCAAGACCGCGCTGAAGCTTTCTTT.

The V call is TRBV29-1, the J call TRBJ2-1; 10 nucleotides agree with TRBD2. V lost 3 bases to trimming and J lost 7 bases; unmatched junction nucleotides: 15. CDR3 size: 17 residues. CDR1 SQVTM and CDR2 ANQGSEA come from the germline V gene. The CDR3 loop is CSVDAPTSGESPNEQFF. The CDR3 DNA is TGCAGCGTTGACGCCCCCACTAGCGGGGAGAGTCCAAATGAGCAGTTCTTC.

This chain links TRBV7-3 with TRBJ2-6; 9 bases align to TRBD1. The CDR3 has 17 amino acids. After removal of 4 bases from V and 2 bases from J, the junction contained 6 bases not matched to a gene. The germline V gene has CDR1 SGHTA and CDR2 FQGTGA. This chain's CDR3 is CASSSTGGAAGANVLTF. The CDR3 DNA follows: TGTGCCAGCAGCTCGACAGGGGGTGCAGCTGGGGCCAACGTCCTGACTTTC.

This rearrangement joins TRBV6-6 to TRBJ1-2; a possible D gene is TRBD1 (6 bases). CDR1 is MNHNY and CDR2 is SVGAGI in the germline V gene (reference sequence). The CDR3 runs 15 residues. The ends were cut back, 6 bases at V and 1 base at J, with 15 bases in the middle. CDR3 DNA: TGTGCCAGCAGAACCGACAGGCTTGGTAACTATGGCTACACCTTC. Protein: CASRTDRLGNYGYTF.

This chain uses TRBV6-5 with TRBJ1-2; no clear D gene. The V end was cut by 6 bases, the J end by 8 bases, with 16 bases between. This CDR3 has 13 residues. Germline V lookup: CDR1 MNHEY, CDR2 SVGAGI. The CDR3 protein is CASRSGPGGGYTF. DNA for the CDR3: TGTGCCAGCAGGTCCGGGCCGGGAGGAGGCTACACCTTC.

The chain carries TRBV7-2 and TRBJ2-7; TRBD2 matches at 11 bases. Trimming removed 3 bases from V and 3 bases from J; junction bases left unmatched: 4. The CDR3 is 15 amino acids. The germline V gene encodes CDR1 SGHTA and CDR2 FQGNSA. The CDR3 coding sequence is TGTGCCAGCAGCTTGAGGGGACTAGCGGACTACGAGCAGTACTTC. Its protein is CASSLRGLADYEQYF.

CDR3 amino acids: CSAREWGLTDTQYF. CDR3 nucleotides: TGCAGCGCCCGAGAATGGGGGCTTACAGATACGCAGTATTTT. V is TRBV29-1 and J is TRBJ2-3; D may be TRBD1 (6 bases). From germline, CDR1 is SQVTM and CDR2 ANQGSEA. V shed 7 bases and J shed 3 bases, with 17 bases lying between them. CDR3 length: 14 residues.

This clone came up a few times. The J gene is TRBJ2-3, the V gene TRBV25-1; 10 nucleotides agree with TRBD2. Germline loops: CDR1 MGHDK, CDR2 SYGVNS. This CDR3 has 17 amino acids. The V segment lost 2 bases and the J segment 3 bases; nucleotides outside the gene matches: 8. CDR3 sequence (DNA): TGTGCCAGCAGTGAAGCGTTGGGAGCGGGAGGGACAGATACGCAGTATTTT. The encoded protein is CASSEALGAGGTDTQYF.

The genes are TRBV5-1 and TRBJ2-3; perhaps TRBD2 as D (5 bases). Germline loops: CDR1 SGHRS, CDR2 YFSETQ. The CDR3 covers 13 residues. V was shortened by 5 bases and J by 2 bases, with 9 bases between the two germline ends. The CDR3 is CASRDSNTDTQYF. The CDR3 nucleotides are TGCGCCAGCAGGGACTCCAACACAGATACGCAGTATTTT.

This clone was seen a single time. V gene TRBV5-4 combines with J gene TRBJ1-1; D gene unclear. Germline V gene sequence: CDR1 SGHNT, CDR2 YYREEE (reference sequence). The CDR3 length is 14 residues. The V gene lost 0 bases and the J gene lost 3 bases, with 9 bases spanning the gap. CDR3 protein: CASSLDQMYTEAFF. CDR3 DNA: TGTGCCAGCAGCTTGGATCAGATGTACACTGAAGCTTTCTTT.

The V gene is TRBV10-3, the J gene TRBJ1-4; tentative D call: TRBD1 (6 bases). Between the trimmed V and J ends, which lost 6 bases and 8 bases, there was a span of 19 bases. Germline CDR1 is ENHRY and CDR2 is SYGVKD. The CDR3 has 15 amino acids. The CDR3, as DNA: TGTGCCATCAGCCCCGAGCCGGGTCAGGGGGAAAAACTGTTTTTT. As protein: CAISPEPGQGEKLFF.

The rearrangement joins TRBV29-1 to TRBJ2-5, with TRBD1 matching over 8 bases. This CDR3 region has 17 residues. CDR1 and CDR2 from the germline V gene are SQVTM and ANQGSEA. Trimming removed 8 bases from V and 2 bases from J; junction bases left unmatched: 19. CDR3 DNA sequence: TGCAGCACTCTGACAGCTTGGGGACAGGACACGCAAGAGACCCAGTACTTC. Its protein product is CSTLTAWGQDTQETQYF.

DNA for the CDR3: TGTGCCACCAGCAGAGAAACGGGCCAGGGGTTCAACGAGCAGTACTTC. Its translation: CATSRETGQGFNEQYF. V gene TRBV15 combines with J gene TRBJ2-7, with D tentatively TRBD1 (6 bases). Germline lookup yields CDR1 LNHNV and CDR2 YYDKDF (reference sequence). The CDR3 length is 16 residues. V gave up 0 bases and J gave up 5 bases, with 17 bases separating them.

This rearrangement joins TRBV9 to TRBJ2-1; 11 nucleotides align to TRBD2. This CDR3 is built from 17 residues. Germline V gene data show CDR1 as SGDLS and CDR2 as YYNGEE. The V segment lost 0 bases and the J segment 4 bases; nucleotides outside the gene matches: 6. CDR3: CASSVDGTSGGYNEQFF. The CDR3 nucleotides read TGTGCCAGCAGCGTAGACGGGACTAGCGGAGGGTACAATGAGCAGTTCTTC.

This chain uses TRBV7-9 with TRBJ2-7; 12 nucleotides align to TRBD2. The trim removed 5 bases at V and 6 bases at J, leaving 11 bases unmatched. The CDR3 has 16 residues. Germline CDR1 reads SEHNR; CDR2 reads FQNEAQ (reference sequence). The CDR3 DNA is TGTGCCAGCAGCGGGACTAGCGGGTATCAGGGCGGCGAGCAGTACTTC. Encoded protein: CASSGTSGYQGGEQYF.

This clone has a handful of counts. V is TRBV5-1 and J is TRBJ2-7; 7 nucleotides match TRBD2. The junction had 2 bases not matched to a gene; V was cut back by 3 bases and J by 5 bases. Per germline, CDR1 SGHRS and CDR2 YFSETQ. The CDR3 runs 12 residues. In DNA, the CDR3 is TGCGCCAGCAGCTCAACTAGCGACGAGCAGTACTTC. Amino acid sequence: CASSSTSDEQYF. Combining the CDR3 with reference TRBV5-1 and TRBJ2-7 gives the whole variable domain KAGVTQTPRYLIKTRGQQVTLSCSPISGHRSVSWYQQTPGQGLQFLFEYFSETQRNKGNFPGRFSGRQFSNSRSEMNVSTLELGDSALYLCASSSTSDEQYFGPGTRLTVT.